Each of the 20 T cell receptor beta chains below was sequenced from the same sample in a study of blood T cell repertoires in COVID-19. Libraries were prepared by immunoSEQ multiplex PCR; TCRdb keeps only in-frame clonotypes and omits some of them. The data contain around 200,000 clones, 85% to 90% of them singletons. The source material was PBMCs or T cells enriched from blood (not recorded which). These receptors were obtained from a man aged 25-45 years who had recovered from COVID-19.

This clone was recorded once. The CDR3 is CASSLFPGGNSPLHF. In nucleotides, the CDR3 is TGTGCCAGCAGCTTATTTCCCGGGGGTAATTCACCCCTCCACTTT. V and J are TRBV7-2 and TRBJ1-6; D perhaps matches TRBD1 (5 bases). Germline V gene sequence: CDR1 SGHTA, CDR2 FQGNSA. CDR3 length equals 15 residues. Trimming shortened V by 2 bases and J by 6 bases, and 11 bases separated the two germline ends.

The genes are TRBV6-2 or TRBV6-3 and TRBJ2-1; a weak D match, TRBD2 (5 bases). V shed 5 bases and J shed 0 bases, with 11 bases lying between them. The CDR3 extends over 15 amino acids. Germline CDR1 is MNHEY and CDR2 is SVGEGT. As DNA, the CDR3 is TGTGCCAGCAGTCCGCCGGGAACCTCCTACAATGAGCAGTTCTTC. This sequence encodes CASSPPGTSYNEQFF.

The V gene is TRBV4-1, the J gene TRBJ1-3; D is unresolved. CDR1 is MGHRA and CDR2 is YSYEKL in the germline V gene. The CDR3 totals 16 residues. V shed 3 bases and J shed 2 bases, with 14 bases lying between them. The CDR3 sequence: CASSQSQRTAGNTIYF. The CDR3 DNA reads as TGCGCCAGCAGCCAGAGCCAACGGACTGCTGGAAACACCATATATTTT.

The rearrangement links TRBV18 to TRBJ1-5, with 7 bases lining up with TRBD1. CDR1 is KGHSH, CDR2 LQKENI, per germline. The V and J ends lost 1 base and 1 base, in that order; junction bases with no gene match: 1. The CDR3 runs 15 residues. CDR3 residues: CASSPRDSSNQPQHF. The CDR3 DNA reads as TGTGCCAGCTCACCACGGGACAGCAGCAATCAGCCCCAGCATTTT.

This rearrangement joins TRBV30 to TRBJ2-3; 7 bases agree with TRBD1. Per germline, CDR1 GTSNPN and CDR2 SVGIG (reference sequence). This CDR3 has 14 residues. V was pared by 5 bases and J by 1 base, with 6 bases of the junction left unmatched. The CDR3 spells CAWGQDRRTDTQYF. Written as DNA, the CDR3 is TGTGCCTGGGGACAGGACAGACGCACAGATACGCAGTATTTT. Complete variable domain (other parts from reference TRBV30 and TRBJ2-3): SQTIHQWPATLVQPVGSPLSLECTVEGTSNPNLYWYRQAAGRGLQLLFYSVGIGQISSEVPQNLSASRPQDRQFILSSKKLLLSDSGFYLCAWGQDRRTDTQYFGPGTRLTVL.

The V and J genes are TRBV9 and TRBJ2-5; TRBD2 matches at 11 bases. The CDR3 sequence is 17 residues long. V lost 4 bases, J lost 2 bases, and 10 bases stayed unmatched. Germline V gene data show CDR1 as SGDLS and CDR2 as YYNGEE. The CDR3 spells CASSPVVTSGGQETQYF. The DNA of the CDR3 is TGTGCCAGCAGCCCCGTGGTAACTAGCGGGGGACAAGAGACCCAGTACTTC. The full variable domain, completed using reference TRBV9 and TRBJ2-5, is DSGVTQTPKHLITATGQRVTLRCSPRSGDLSVYWYQQSLDQGLQFLIQYYNGEERAKGNILERFSAQQFPDLHSELNLSSLELGDSALYFCASSPVVTSGGQETQYFGPGTRLLVL.

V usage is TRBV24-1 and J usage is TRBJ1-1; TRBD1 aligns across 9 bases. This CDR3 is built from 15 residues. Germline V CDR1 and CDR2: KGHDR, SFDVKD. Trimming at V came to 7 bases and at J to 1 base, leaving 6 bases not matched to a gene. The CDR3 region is CATRGQGHRNTEAFF. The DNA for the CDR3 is TGTGCCACCAGGGGACAGGGCCATCGGAACACTGAAGCTTTCTTT.

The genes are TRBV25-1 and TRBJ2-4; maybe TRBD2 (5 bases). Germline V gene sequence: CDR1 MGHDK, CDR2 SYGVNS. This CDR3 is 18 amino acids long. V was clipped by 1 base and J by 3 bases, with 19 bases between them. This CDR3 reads CASSELVRVMDGKNIQYF. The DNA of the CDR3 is TGTGCCAGCAGTGAATTGGTGAGGGTAATGGATGGCAAAAACATTCAGTACTTC.

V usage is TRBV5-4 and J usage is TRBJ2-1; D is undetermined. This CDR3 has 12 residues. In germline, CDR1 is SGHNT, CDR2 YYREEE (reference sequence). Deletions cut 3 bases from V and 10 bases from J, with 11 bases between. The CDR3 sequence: CASSSESPEQFF. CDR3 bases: TGTGCCAGCAGCTCGGAGTCCCCGGAGCAGTTCTTC.

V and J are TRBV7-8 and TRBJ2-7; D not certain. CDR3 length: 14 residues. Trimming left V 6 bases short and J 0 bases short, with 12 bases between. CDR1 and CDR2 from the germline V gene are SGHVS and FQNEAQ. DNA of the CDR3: TGTGCCAGCAGGAGACTCTTGAGCTCCTACGAGCAGTACTTC. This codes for CASRRLLSSYEQYF.

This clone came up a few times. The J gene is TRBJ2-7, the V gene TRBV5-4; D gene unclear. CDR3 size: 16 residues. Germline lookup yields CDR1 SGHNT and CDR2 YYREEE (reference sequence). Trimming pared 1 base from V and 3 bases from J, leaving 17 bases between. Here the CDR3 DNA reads TGTGCCAGCAGCTTGAGTCCTAACGCCCCGGGCTACGAGCAGTACTTC. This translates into CASSLSPNAPGYEQYF. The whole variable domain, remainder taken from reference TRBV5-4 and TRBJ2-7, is ETGVTQSPTHLIKTRGQQVTLRCSSQSGHNTVSWYQQALGQGPQFIFQYYREEENGRGNFPPRFSGLQFPNYSSELNVNALELDDSALYLCASSLSPNAPGYEQYFGPGTRLTVT.

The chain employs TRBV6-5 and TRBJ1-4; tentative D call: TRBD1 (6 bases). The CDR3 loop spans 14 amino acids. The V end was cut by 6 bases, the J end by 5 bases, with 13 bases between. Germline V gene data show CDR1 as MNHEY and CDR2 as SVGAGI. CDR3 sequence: CASRAGARNEKLFF. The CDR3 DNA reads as TGTGCCAGCAGAGCAGGGGCCAGAAATGAAAAACTGTTTTTT.

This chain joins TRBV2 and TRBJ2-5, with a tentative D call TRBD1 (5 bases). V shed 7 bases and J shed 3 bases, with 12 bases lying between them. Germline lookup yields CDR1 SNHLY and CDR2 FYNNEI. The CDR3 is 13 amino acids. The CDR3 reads CASIRGVEETQYF. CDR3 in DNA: TGTGCCAGCATTAGGGGTGTAGAAGAGACCCAGTACTTC.

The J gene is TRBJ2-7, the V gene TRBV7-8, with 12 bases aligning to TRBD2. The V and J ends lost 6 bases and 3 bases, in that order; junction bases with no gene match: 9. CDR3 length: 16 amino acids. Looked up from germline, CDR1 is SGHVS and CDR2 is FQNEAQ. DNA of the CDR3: TGTGCCAGCAGTTACCGACTAGCGGGAGTCAACTACGAGCAGTACTTC. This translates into CASSYRLAGVNYEQYF. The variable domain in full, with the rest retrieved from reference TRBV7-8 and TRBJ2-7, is GAGVSQSPRYKVAKRGQDVALRCDPISGHVSLFWYQQALGQGPEFLTYFQNEAQLDKSGLPSDRFFAERPEGSVSTLKIQRTQQEDSAVYLCASSYRLAGVNYEQYFGPGTRLTVT.

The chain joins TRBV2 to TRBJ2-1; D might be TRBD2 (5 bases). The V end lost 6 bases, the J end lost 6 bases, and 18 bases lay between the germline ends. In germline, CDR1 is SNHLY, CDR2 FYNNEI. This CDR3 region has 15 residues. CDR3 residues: CASRKTERGSNEQFF. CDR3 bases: TGTGCCAGCAGGAAAACGGAGAGAGGGAGCAATGAGCAGTTCTTC.

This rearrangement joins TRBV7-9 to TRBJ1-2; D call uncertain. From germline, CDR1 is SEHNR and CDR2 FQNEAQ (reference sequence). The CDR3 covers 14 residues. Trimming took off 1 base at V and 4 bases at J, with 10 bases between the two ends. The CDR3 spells CASSLGVGGYGYTF. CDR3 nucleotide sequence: TGTGCCAGCAGCTTAGGGGTAGGCGGCTATGGCTACACCTTC.

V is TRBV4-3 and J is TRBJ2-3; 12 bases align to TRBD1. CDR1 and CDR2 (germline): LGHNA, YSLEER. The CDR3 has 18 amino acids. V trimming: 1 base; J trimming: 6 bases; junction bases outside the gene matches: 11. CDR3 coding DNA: TGCGCCAGCAGCCAAGCCCCCGGGGGGACAGGGGGCGCGGATACGCAGTATTTT. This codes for CASSQAPGGTGGADTQYF.

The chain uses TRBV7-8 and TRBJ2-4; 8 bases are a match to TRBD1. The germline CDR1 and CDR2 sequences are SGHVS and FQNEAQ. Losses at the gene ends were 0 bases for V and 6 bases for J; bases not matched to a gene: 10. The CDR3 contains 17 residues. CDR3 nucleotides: TGTGCCAGCAGCTTAGCTGTTCAGGGGGCATTTGGAAACATTCAGTACTTC. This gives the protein CASSLAVQGAFGNIQYF. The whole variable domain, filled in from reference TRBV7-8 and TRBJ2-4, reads GAGVSQSPRYKVAKRGQDVALRCDPISGHVSLFWYQQALGQGPEFLTYFQNEAQLDKSGLPSDRFFAERPEGSVSTLKIQRTQQEDSAVYLCASSLAVQGAFGNIQYFGAGTRLSVL.

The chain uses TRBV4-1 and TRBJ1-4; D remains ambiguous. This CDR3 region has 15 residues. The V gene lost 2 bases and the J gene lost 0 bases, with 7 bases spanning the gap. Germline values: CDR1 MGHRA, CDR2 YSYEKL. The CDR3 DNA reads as TGCGCCAGCAGCCAAATCGGTGCAACTAATGAAAAACTGTTTTTT. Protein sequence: CASSQIGATNEKLFF.

CDR3 coding DNA: TGTGCCATCACTAACCCGGGACAGGGGTCACATGGCTACACCTTC. It codes for CAITNPGQGSHGYTF. The rearrangement links TRBV10-3 to TRBJ1-2; 10 bases map to TRBD1. The CDR3 spans 15 residues. The V segment lost 7 bases and the J segment 6 bases; nucleotides outside the gene matches: 11. Looked up from germline, CDR1 is ENHRY and CDR2 is SYGVKD.